The clone carrying this T cell receptor beta chain occurred many times. Its antigen remains unknown. Diagnoses used clinical symptoms, serum thyroxine and TRAb, thyroid ultrasound and orbital computed tomography. The data originate from a study of T cells in Graves' hyperthyroidism and ophthalmopathy. Study results and limitations: A model using 13 V-J features told ophthalmopathy apart from stable hyperthyroidism. Before onset, ophthalmopathy was predicted by the model a median 6.5 months earlier. Most clonotypes expanded in the thyroid (above 0.001) were also present in blood.

Looked up from germline, CDR1 is MNHEY and CDR2 is SMNVEV (reference sequence). This CDR3 contains 19 residues. With V trimmed by 2 bases and J by 2 bases, 11 bases remained unmatched. Amplification of TCR beta CDR3 regions used RNA as the template. First-round RT-PCR with HTBI primers amplified the TCR CDR3 region. One entry per CDR3 protein, called by TCRdb with MiXCR from the multiplex PCR reads. The sample contains approximately 400,000 distinct CDR3 sequences, roughly 15% of which appear only once. This receptor was obtained from a woman aged 25 to 39 with Graves' ophthalmopathy. J is TRBJ2-7 and V is TRBV27; 14 bases match TRBD2. Sequencing input: blood. For the CDR3, the DNA is TGTGCCAGCAGTTTAGGGCTCGGACTAGCGGGGGGCAGCACCTACGAGCAGTACTTC. Encoded protein: CASSLGLGLAGGSTYEQYF.